This T cell receptor (beta chain) was sequenced during a study of T cell repertoires in aging, cancer and after chemotherapy. This clonotype was seen more than once but under ten times. Amplification of TCR beta used genomic DNA extracted from peripheral blood. The V end was cut by 4 bases, the J end by 5 bases, with 20 bases between. Per the germline V gene, CDR1 is SGHRS and CDR2 is YFSETQ. The CDR3 totals 16 residues. TRB rearrangements spanning V, D and J were amplified using mixed TRB-A/B primers. TCRdb independently ran MiXCR on the multiplex PCR reads; one entry per CDR3 protein. The sample lists more than 2,000 distinct CDR3 sequences; about 20% were seen once.

Sample: blood. The chain couples TRBV5-1 to TRBJ2-3, with D perhaps matching TRBD1 or TRBD2 (5 bases each). This receptor was taken from a human donor with a solid tumor. Written as DNA, the CDR3 is TGCGCCAGCAGCCCAGGGTTGTCTAGCTTAAAAGATACGCAGTATTTT. Translation gives CASSPGLSSLKDTQYF.